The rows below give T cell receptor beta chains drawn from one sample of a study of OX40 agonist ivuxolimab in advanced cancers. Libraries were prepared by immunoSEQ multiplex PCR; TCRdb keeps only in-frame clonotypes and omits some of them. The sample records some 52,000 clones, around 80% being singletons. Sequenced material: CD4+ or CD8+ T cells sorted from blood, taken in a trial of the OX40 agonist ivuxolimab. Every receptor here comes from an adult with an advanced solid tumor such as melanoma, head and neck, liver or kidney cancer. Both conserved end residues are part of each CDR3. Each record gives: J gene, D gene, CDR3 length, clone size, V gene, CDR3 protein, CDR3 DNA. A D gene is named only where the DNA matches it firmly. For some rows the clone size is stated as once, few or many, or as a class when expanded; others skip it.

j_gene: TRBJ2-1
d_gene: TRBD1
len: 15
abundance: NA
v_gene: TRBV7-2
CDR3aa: CASSLSGDRVAEQFF
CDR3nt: TGTGCCAGCAGCTTATCCGGGGACAGGGTCGCTGAGCAGTTCTTC

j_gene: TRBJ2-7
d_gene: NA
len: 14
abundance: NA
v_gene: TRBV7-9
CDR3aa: CASSLARVADEQYF
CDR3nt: TGTGCCAGCAGCTTAGCCCGTGTTGCGGACGAGCAGTACTTC

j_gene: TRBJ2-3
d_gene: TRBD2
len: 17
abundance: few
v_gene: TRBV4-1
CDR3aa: CASSQDRDYPITDTQYF
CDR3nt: TGCGCCAGCAGCCAAGATCGGGACTACCCCATCACAGATACGCAGTATTTT

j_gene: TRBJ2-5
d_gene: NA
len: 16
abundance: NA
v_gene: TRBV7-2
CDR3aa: CASSYNWRQPQETQYF
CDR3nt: TGTGCCAGCAGCTATAATTGGCGGCAGCCCCAAGAGACCCAGTACTTC

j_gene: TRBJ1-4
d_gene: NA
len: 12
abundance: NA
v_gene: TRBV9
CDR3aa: CASSQTGEKLFF
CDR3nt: TGTGCCAGCAGCCAGACAGGTGAAAAACTGTTTTTT

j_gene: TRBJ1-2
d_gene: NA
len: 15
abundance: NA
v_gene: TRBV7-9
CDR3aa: CASSLATLLGYGYTF
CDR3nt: TGTGCCAGCAGCTTAGCGACGTTGCTAGGCTATGGCTACACCTTC

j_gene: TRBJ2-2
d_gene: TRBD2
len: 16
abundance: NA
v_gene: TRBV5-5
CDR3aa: CASSYLAGENTGELFF
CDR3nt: TGTGCCAGCAGCTACTTAGCGGGAGAGAACACCGGGGAGCTGTTTTTT

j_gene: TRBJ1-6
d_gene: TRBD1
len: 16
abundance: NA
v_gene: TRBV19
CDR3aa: CASSASLGQGSSPLHF
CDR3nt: TGTGCCAGTAGTGCCTCCCTGGGACAGGGGAGTTCACCCCTCCACTTT

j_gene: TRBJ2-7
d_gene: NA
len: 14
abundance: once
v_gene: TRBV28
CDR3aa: CASTQQGIGYEQYF
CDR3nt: TGTGCCAGCACCCAGCAGGGTATCGGCTACGAGCAGTACTTC

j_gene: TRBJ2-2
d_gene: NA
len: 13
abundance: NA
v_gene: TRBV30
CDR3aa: CAWSVAGAGELFF
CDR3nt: TGTGCCTGGAGTGTTGCAGGGGCCGGGGAGCTGTTTTTT

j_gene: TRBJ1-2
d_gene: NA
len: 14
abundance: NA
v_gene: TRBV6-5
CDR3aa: CASSYSRGGYGYTF
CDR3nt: TGTGCCAGCAGTTACTCGAGAGGGGGCTATGGCTACACCTTC

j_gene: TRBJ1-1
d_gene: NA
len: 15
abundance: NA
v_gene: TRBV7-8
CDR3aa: CASSLARGENTEAFF
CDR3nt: TGTGCCAGCAGCTTAGCCCGCGGGGAGAACACTGAAGCTTTCTTT

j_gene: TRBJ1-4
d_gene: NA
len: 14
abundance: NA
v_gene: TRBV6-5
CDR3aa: CASRTDAWDEKLFF
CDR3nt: TGTGCCAGCAGAACCGACGCGTGGGATGAAAAACTGTTTTTT

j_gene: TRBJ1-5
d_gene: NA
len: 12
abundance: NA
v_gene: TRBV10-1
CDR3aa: CASKQGKQPQHF
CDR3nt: TGCGCCAGCAAGCAGGGGAAGCAGCCCCAGCATTTT

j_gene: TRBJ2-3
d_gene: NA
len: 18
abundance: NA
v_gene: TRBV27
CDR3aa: CASSPKPYYTYRTDTQYF
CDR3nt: TGTGCCAGCAGTCCAAAACCTTACTACACTTACCGCACAGATACGCAGTATTTT

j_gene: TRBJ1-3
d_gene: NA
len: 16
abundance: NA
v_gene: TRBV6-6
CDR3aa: CASSPPGSRGGNTIYF
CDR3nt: TGTGCCAGCAGCCCTCCAGGGTCAAGAGGTGGAAACACCATATATTTT

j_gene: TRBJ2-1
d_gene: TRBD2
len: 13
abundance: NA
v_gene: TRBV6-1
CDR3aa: CASTRLAGSGQFF
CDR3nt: TGTGCCAGCACTCGACTAGCCGGGAGTGGGCAGTTCTTC

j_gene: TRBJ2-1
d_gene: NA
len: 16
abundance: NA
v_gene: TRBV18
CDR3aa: CASSPGSTSRNNEQFF
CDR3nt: TGTGCCAGCTCACCAGGTTCAACTAGCCGAAACAATGAGCAGTTCTTC

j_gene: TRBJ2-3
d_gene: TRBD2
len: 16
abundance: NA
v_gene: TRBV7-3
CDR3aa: CASSLNGGTSTDTQYF
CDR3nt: TGTGCCAGCAGCTTAAACGGGGGGACTAGCACAGATACGCAGTATTTT

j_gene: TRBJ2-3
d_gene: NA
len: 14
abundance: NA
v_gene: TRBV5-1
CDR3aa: CASSLVLGTDTQYF
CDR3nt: TGCGCCAGCAGCTTGGTGCTGGGCACAGATACGCAGTATTTT

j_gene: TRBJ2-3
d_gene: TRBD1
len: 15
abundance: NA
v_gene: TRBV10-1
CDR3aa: CASSDSGTGFDTQYF
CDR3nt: TGCGCCAGCAGTGATTCTGGGACAGGGTTTGATACGCAGTATTTT

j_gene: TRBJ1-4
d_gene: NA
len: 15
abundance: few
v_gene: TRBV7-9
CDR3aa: CASSQLDSRGEKLFF
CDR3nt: TGTGCCAGCAGCCAACTCGACAGTCGAGGGGAAAAACTGTTTTTT